The 11 T cell receptor beta chains reported below all come from one sample, sequenced in a study of identical twins. Each CDR3 protein is one row after TCRdb ran MiXCR on the 5' RACE reads. This table has 450,000 or so distinct CDR3 sequences, around 15% appearing once. These data were likewise used in another study, on yellow fever vaccine responses in identical twins.

Sequencing was performed on CD4+ T cells sorted from blood. These receptors originate from a woman younger than 30 in good health.

In its sample, this clonotype was seen a few times. The genes are TRBV9 and TRBJ1-2; 8 nucleotides match TRBD1. Germline V gives CDR1 SGDLS, CDR2 YYNGEE. CDR3 length equals 14 residues. V was pared by 3 bases and J by 3 bases, with 4 bases of the junction left unmatched. CDR3 region: CASSGGQGYYGYTF. The CDR3 coding sequence is TGTGCCAGCAGCGGAGGACAGGGTTACTATGGCTACACCTTC.

The table lists this clonotype with many counts. This rearrangement joins TRBV20-1 to TRBJ2-5, with D perhaps matching TRBD1 (6 bases). Per the germline V gene, CDR1 is DFQATT and CDR2 is SNEGSKA (reference sequence). V lost 2 bases to trimming and J lost 10 bases, with 17 bases between them. The length of the CDR3 is 13 residues. This CDR3 is CSARFGGAGFQYF. DNA for the CDR3: TGCAGTGCTAGATTTGGGGGCGCGGGTTTCCAGTACTTC.

This clonotype was found a few times. The rearrangement joins TRBV24-1 to TRBJ2-5, with 14 bases lining up with TRBD2. Germline lookup yields CDR1 KGHDR and CDR2 SFDVKD. CDR3 length equals 16 residues. V dropped 2 bases and J dropped 4; count of bases not matched to a gene: 2. The CDR3 region is CATSDYGTSGRETQYF. CDR3 DNA sequence: TGTGCCACCAGTGATTACGGGACTAGCGGGAGAGAGACCCAGTACTTC.

The sample holds a few counts of this clonotype. This chain connects TRBV11-2 to TRBJ2-3; 9 bases agree with TRBD1. The CDR3 is 18 amino acids. Per germline, CDR1 SGHAT and CDR2 FQNNGV. The J segment lost 1 base and the V segment lost 0 bases, leaving 8 bases of the junction unmatched. As DNA, the CDR3 is TGTGCCAGCAGCTTAGACCCTCCAAGGACAGGGGGCACAGATACGCAGTATTTT. It specifies CASSLDPPRTGGTDTQYF.

J is TRBJ2-1 and V is TRBV7-3; possibly TRBD2 for D (6 bases). Trimming removed 2 bases from V and 0 bases from J, with 11 bases in between. This CDR3 is 16 amino acids long. Germline values: CDR1 SGHTA, CDR2 FQGTGA. This CDR3 reads CASSLATSSSYNEQFF. CDR3 in DNA: TGTGCCAGCAGCTTAGCGACTAGTAGCTCCTACAATGAGCAGTTCTTC.

This clonotype was detected only a few times. The chain employs TRBV30 and TRBJ2-3, with a possible D match to TRBD1 (6 bases). This CDR3 region has 12 residues. The V gene lost 4 bases and the J gene lost 9 bases, with 14 bases spanning the gap. Germline CDR1 and CDR2: GTSNPN and SVGIG (reference sequence). In nucleotides, the CDR3 is TGTGCCTGGAATGCAGGGGAAGGGACGCAGTATTTT. Encoded protein: CAWNAGEGTQYF. The full variable domain, completed using reference TRBV30 and TRBJ2-3, is SQTIHQWPATLVQPVGSPLSLECTVEGTSNPNLYWYRQAAGRGLQLLFYSVGIGQISSEVPQNLSASRPQDRQFILSSKKLLLSDSGFYLCAWNAGEGTQYFGPGTRLTVL.

This clonotype was detected a few times. The chain couples TRBV10-3 to TRBJ2-3; perhaps TRBD1 as D (6 bases). CDR3 length equals 15 residues. With 4 bases removed from V and 2 bases from J, the gap between germline ends came to 13 bases. Germline V gene sequence: CDR1 ENHRY, CDR2 SYGVKD. The CDR3 region is CAISVTGTTTDTQYF. Written as DNA, the CDR3 is TGTGCCATCAGTGTGACAGGAACGACCACAGATACGCAGTATTTT.

In its sample, this clonotype was seen many times. The chain is built from TRBV29-1 and TRBJ2-5; D may be TRBD2 (5 bases). CDR3 size: 15 residues. Looked up from germline, CDR1 is SQVTM and CDR2 is ANQGSEA. The germline V and J ends were trimmed by 0 bases and 4 bases, with 15 bases remaining between them. The CDR3 reads CSVEDLHEGRETQYF. In DNA, the CDR3 is TGCAGCGTTGAAGATCTTCATGAGGGTAGAGAGACCCAGTACTTC.

This clonotype was picked up a small number of times. The chain is built from TRBV5-6 and TRBJ2-5; D possibly uses TRBD1 or TRBD2 (5 bases each). Germline values: CDR1 SGHDT, CDR2 YYEEEE. This CDR3 has 14 amino acids. Trimming removed 4 bases from V and 5 bases from J, with 15 bases in between. CDR3 amino acids: CASSQGARGETQYF. The CDR3 DNA follows: TGTGCCAGCAGCCAAGGGGCAAGAGGGGAGACCCAGTACTTC.

This chain links TRBV28 with TRBJ2-7; 9 nucleotides line up with TRBD2. The CDR3 extends over 15 amino acids. CDR1 MDHEN and CDR2 SYDVKM come from the germline V gene. Unmatched junction bases numbered 4, after V lost 3 bases and J lost 1 base. CDR3 region: CASSFGLAGSYEQYF. Written as DNA, the CDR3 is TGTGCCAGCAGTTTTGGGCTAGCGGGATCCTACGAGCAGTACTTC.

This clonotype was seen a few times. The CDR3 DNA is TGTGCCAGCAGCTTAGCCAGCACAAGCACAGATACGCAGTATTTT. Its translation is CASSLASTSTDTQYF. The chain uses TRBV11-2 and TRBJ2-3; D is unresolved. V was cut by 1 base and J by 0 bases, with 8 bases left in between. There are 15 residues in the CDR3. Germline CDR1 reads SGHAT; CDR2 reads FQNNGV.